This T cell receptor (beta chain) was recovered during a study of T-cell memory formation after mild COVID-19. Study-wide background: Among the donors, TCR clusters were largely specific to each donor. Study-level findings and limits: Contracting clones, day 15 to 85, had balanced CD4/CD8, and later expanders favored CD4+.

V trimming: 3 bases; J trimming: 5 bases; junction bases outside the gene matches: 7. There are 15 residues in the CDR3. Germline-derived CDR1 and CDR2 are SGHTA and FQGNSA. TCRdb called the 5' RACE reads again in MiXCR, with one record for every CDR3 protein. This sample has around 370,000 distinct CDR3 sequences, with under 25% found just once. With respect to this clonotype: Its target is unknown.

This clonotype was sampled from an adult woman who had mild COVID-19 (a few samples of this study predate the infection). Cell type and time point are not known. Input material: PBMCs or a T cell subset sorted from them (not recorded which). This chain uses TRBV7-2 with TRBJ2-1; 7 bases match TRBD1. This CDR3 reads CASSLIQGIDNEQFF. CDR3 nucleotides: TGTGCCAGCAGCTTGATACAGGGGATTGACAATGAGCAGTTCTTC.